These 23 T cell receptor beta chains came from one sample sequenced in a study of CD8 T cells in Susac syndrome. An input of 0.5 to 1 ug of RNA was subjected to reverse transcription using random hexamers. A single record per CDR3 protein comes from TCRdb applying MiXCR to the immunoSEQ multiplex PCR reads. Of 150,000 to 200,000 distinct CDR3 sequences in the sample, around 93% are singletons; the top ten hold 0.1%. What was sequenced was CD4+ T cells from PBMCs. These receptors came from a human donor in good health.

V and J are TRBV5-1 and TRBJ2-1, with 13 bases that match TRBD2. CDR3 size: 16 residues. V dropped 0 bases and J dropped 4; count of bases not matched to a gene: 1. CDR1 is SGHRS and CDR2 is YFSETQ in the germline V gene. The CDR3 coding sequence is TGCGCCAGCAGCTTGGAACTAGCGGGGGGGTACAATGAGCAGTTCTTC. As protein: CASSLELAGGYNEQFF.

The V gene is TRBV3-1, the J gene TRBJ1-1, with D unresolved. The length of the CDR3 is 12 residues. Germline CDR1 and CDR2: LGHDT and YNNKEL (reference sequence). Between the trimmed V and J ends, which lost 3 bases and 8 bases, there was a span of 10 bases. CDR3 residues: CASSHGVGEAFF. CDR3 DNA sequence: TGTGCCAGCAGCCATGGGGTGGGAGAAGCTTTCTTT.

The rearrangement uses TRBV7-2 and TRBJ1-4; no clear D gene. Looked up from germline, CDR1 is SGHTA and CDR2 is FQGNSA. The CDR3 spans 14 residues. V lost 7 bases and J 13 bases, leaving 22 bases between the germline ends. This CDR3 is CASTLTPGRSGLFF. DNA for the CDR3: TGTGCCAGCACCCTTACACCCGGACGGTCCGGACTGTTTTTT.

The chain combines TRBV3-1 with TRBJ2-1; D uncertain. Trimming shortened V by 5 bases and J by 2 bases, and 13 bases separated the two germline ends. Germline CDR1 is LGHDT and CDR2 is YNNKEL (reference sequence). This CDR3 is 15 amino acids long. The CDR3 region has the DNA TGTGCCAGCAGCAAGTCAGGCGGCCCCTACAATGAGCAGTTCTTC. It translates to CASSKSGGPYNEQFF.

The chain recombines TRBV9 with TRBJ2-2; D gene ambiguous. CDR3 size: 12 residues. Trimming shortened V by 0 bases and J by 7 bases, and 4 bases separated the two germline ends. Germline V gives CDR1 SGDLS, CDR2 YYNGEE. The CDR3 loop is CASSVDVGELFF. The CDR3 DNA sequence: TGTGCCAGCAGCGTAGATGTCGGGGAGCTGTTTTTT.

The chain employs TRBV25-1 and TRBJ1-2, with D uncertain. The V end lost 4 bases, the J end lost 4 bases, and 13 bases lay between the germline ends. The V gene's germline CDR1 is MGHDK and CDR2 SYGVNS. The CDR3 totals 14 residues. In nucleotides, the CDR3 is TGTGCCAGCAGTGTAACTTATCCTCTCTATGGCTACACCTTC. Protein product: CASSVTYPLYGYTF.

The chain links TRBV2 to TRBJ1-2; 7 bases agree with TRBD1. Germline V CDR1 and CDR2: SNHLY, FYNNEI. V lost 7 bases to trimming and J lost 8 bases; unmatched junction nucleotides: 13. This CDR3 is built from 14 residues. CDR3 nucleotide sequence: TGTGCCAGCACTCCGGGACAGTCGGGGGTAGGCTACACCTTC. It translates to CASTPGQSGVGYTF.

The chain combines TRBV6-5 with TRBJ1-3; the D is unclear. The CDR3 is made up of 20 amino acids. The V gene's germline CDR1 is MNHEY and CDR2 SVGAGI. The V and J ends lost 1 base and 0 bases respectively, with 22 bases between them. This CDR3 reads CASSYFPVGTQASSGNTIYF. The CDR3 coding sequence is TGTGCCAGCAGTTACTTTCCGGTGGGCACGCAGGCGAGCTCTGGAAACACCATATATTTT.

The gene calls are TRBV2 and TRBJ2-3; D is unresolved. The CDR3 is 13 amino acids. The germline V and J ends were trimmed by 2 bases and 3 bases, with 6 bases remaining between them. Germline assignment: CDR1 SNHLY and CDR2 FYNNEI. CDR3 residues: CASSELGTDTQYF. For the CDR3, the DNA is TGTGCCAGCAGTGAATTGGGTACAGATACGCAGTATTTT. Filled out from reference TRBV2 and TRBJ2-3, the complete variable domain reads EPEVTQTPSHQVTQMGQEVILRCVPISNHLYFYWYRQILGQKVEFLVSFYNNEISEKSEIFDDQFSVERPDGSNFTLKIRSTKLEDSAMYFCASSELGTDTQYFGPGTRLTVL.

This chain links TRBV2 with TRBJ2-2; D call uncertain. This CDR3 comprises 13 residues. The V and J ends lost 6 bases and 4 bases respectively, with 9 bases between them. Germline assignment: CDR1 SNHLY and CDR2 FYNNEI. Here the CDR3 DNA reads TGTGCCAGCAGGGAAACATCCACCGGGGAGCTGTTTTTT. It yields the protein CASRETSTGELFF.

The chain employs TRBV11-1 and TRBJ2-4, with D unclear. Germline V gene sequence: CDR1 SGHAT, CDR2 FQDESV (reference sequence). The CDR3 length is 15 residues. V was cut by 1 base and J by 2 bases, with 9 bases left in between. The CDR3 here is CASSLGRVSKNIQYF. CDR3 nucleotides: TGTGCCAGCAGCTTAGGACGGGTATCCAAAAACATTCAGTACTTC.

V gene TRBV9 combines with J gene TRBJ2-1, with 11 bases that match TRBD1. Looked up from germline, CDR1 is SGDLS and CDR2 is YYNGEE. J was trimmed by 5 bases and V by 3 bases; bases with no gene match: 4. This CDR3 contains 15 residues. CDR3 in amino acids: CASSARDRGDNEQFF. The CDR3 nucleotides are TGTGCCAGCAGCGCCCGGGACAGGGGGGACAATGAGCAGTTCTTC.

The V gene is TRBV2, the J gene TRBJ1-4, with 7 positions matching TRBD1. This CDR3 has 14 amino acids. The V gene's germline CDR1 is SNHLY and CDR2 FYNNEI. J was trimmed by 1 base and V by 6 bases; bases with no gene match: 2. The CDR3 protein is CASSYRGTNEKLFF. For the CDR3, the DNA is TGTGCCAGCAGCTACAGGGGAACTAATGAAAAACTGTTTTTT.

This chain's CDR3 is CASSPLSRGGGEQYV. DNA of the CDR3: TGTGCCAGCTCACCACTTTCCCGGGGGGGCGGCGAGCAGTACGTC. This chain connects TRBV18 to TRBJ2-7; 8 bases fit TRBD2. The CDR3 extends over 15 amino acids. Per germline, CDR1 KGHSH and CDR2 LQKENI. V lost 1 base, J lost 6 bases, and 8 bases stayed unmatched.

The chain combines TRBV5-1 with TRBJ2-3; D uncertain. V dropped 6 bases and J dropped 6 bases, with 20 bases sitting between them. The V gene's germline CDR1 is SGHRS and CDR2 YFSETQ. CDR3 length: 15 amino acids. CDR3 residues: CASTAPGPIIDTQYF. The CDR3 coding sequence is TGCGCCAGCACCGCCCCGGGTCCGATTATTGATACGCAGTATTTT. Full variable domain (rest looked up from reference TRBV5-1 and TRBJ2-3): KAGVTQTPRYLIKTRGQQVTLSCSPISGHRSVSWYQQTPGQGLQFLFEYFSETQRNKGNFPGRFSGRQFSNSRSEMNVSTLELGDSALYLCASTAPGPIIDTQYFGPGTRLTVL.

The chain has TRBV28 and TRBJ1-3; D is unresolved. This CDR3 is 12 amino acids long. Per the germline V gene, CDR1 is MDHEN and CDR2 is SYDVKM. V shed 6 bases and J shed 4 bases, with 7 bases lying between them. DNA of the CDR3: TGTGCCAGCAGGACACACGGAAACACCATATATTTT. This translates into CASRTHGNTIYF.

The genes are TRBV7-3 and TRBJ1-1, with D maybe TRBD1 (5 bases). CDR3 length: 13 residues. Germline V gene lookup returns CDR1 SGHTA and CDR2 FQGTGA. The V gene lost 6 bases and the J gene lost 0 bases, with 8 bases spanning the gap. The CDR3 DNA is TGTGCCAGCAGGACAGACATGAACACTGAAGCTTTCTTT. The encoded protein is CASRTDMNTEAFF.

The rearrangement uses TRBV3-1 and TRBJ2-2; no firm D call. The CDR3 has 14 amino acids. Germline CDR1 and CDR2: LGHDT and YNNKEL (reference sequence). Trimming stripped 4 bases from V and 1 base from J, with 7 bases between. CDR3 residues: CASSPDRNTGELFF. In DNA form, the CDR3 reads TGTGCCAGCAGCCCCGACCGGAACACCGGGGAGCTGTTTTTT.

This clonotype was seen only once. The CDR3 DNA follows: TGTGCCAGCAGCCAACCCGCAGGGAATGGCTACACCTTC. Its translation is CASSQPAGNGYTF. The chain combines TRBV3-1 with TRBJ1-2; weak D call: TRBD1 (5 bases). CDR3 length: 13 residues. Between the trimmed V and J ends, which lost 2 bases and 6 bases, there was a span of 10 bases. In germline, CDR1 is LGHDT, CDR2 YNNKEL (reference sequence).

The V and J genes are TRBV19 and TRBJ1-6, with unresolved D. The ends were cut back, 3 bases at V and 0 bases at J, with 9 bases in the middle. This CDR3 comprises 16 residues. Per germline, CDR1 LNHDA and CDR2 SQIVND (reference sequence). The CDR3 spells CASSIASSSYNSPLHF. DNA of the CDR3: TGTGCCAGTAGTATTGCATCCTCCTCCTATAATTCACCCCTCCACTTT.

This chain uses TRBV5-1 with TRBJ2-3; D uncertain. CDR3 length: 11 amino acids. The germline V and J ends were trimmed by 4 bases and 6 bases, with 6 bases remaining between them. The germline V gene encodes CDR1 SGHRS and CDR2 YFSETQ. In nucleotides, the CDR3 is TGCGCCAGCAGCGCGTCGGATACGCAGTATTTT. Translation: CASSASDTQYF.

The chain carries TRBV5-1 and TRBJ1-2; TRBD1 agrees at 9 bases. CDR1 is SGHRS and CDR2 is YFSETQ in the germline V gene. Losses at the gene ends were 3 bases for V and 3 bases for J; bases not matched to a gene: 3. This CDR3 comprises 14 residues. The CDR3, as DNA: TGCGCCAGCAGCTGGGGGACAGGGTACTATGGCTACACCTTC. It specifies CASSWGTGYYGYTF.

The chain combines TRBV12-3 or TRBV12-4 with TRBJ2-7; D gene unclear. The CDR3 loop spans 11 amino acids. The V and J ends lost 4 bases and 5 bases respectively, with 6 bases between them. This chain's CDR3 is CASSSANEQYF. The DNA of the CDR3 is TGTGCCAGCAGTTCGGCCAACGAGCAGTACTTC.